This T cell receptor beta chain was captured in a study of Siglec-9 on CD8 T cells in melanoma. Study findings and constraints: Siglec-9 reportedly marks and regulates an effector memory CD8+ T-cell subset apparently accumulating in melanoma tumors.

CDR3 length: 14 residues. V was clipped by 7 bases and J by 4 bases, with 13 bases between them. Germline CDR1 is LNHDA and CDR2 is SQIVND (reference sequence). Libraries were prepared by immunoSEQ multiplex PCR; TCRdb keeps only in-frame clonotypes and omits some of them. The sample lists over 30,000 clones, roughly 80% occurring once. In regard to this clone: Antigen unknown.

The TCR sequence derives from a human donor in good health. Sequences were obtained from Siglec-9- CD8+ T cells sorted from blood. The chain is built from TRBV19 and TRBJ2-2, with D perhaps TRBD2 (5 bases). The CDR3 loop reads CASTIGLRTGELFF. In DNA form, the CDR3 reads TGTGCCAGTACTATTGGACTCCGCACCGGGGAGCTGTTTTTT.